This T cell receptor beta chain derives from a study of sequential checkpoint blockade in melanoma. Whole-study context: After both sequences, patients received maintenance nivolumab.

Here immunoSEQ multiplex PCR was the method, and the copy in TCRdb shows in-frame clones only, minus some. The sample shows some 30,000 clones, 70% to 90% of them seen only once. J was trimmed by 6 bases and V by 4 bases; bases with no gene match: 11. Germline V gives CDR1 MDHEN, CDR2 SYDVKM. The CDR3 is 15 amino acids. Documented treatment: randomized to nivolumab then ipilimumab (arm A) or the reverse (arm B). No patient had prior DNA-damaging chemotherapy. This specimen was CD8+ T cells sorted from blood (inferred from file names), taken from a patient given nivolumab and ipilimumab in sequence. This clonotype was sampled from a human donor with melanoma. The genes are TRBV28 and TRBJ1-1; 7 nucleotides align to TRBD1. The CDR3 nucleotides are TGTGCCAGCAGTTATGAACAGGGGAGTAAGGCTGAAGCTTTCTTT. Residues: CASSYEQGSKAEAFF.